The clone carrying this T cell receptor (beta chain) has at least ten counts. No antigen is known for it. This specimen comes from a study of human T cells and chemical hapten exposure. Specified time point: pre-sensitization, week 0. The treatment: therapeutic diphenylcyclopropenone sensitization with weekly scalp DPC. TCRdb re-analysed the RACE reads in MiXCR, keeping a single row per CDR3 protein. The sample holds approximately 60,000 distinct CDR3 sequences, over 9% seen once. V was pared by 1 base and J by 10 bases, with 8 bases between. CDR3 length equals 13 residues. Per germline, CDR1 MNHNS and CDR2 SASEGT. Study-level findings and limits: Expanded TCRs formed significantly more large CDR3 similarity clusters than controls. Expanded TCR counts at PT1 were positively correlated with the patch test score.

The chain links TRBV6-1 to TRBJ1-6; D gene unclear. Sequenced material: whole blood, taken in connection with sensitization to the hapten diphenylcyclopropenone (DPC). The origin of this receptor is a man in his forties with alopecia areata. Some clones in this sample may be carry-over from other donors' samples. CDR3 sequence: CASSEGQNSPLHF. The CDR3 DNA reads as TGTGCCAGCAGTGAAGGTCAGAACTCACCCCTCCACTTT.